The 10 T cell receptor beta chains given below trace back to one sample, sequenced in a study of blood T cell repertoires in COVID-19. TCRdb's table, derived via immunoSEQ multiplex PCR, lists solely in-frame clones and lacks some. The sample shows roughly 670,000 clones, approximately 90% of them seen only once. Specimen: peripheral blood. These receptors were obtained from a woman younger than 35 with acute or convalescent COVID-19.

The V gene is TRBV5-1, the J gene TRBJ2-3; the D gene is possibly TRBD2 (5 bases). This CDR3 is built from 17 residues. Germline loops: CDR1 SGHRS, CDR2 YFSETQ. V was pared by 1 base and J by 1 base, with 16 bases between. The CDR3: CASSLIRGLRGTDTQYF. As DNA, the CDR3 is TGCGCCAGCAGCTTGATTCGAGGGTTGAGGGGCACAGATACGCAGTATTTT.

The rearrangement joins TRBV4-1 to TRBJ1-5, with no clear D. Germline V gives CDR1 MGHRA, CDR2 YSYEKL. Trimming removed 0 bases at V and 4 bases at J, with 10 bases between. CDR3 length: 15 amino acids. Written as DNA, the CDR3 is TGCGCCAGCAGCCAAGACGGGAGTCCAAATCAGCCCCAGCATTTT. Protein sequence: CASSQDGSPNQPQHF.

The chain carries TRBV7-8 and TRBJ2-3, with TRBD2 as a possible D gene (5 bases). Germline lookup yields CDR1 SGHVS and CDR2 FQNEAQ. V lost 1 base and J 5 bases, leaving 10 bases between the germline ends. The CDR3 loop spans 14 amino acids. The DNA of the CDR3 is TGTGCCAGCAGCTTAGTGGTAGCGATAGATACGCAGTATTTT. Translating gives CASSLVVAIDTQYF.

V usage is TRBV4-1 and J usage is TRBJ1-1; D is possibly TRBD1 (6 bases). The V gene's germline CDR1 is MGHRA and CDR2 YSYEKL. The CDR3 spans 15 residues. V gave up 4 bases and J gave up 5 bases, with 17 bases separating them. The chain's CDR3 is CASSPSGGAVTEAFF. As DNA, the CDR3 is TGCGCCAGCAGCCCAAGTGGGGGGGCAGTGACTGAAGCTTTCTTT.

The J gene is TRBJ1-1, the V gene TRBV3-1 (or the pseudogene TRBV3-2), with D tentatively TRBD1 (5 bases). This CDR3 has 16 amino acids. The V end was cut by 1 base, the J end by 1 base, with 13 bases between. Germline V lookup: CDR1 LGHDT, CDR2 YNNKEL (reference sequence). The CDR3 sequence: CASSQGRRVPNTEAFF. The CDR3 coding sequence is TGTGCCAGCAGCCAAGGACGCAGGGTCCCGAACACTGAAGCTTTCTTT.

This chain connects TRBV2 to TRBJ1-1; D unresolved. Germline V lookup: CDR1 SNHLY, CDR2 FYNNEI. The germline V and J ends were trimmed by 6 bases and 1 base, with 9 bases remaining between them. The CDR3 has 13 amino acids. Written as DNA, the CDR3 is TGTGCCAGCAGACGAGCATCGAACACTGAAGCTTTCTTT. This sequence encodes CASRRASNTEAFF. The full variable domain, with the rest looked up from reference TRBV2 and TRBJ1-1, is EPEVTQTPSHQVTQMGQEVILRCVPISNHLYFYWYRQILGQKVEFLVSFYNNEISEKSEIFDDQFSVERPDGSNFTLKIRSTKLEDSAMYFCASRRASNTEAFFGQGTRLTVV.

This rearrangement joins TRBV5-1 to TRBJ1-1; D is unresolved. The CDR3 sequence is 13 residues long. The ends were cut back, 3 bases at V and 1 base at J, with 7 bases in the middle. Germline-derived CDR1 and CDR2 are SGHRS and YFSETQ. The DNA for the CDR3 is TGCGCCAGCAGCTATGACAAGAACACTGAAGCTTTCTTT. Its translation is CASSYDKNTEAFF.

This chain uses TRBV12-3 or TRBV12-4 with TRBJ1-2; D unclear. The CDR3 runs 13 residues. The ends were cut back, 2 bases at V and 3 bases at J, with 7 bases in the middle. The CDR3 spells CASSLPGDYGYTF. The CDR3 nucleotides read TGTGCCAGCAGTTTACCCGGGGACTATGGCTACACCTTC.

Here the CDR3 DNA reads TGCGCCAGCAGCGCCCTCCGAACTTACAATGAGCAGTTCTTC. Residues: CASSALRTYNEQFF. The rearrangement links TRBV5-1 to TRBJ2-1; D gene ambiguous. Germline V gives CDR1 SGHRS, CDR2 YFSETQ. Trimming cost V 4 bases and J 4 bases, with 12 bases left between them. The CDR3 runs 14 residues.

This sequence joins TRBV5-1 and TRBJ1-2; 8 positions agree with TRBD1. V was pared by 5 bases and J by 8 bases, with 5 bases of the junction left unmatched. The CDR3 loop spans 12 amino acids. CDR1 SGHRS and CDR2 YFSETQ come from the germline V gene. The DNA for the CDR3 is TGCGCCAGCAGAACAGGGGGATCGGGCTACACCTTC. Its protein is CASRTGGSGYTF.